A selection of T cell receptor beta chains follows, all from one sample in a study of control samples from healthy donors and cancer patients. Generated by immunoSEQ multiplex PCR, the TCRdb table keeps only in-frame clones and is missing some. The sample consists of 85,000 to 110,000 clones, approximately 90% of them appearing once. Sequences were obtained from PBMCs. The source of these receptors is a man between 60 and 75 years old with lung cancer. Each CDR3 is given with its conserved first and last residue. A D gene is named only where the DNA matches it firmly. Size is omitted from some rows. Given values are once, few, many or a class for expanded clones.

TRBJ1-2	once	TRBV4-1	.	CASSQDQGIGYGYTF	TGCGCCAGCAGCCAAGATCAGGGAATTGGCTATGGCTACACCTTC
TRBJ2-5	once	TRBV6-1	.	CASSEVGLPFGTQYF	TGTGCCAGCAGTGAAGTGGGCCTCCCTTTCGGGACCCAGTACTTC
TRBJ2-1	.	TRBV5-1	TRBD2	CASSLASLAGASYNEQFF	TGCGCCAGCAGCTTAGCTTCCTTAGCGGGGGCCTCCTACAATGAGCAGTTCTTC
TRBJ1-1	.	TRBV10-3	.	CAISEREVEEAFF	TGTGCCATCAGTGAGCGGGAGGTGGAGGAAGCTTTCTTT
TRBJ1-2	once	TRBV7-2	.	CASSSQTMLRDGYTF	TGTGCCAGCAGCTCGCAGACAATGCTTCGCGATGGCTACACCTTC
TRBJ1-6	.	TRBV30	.	CALTPGSARNSPLHF	TGTGCCTTAACACCAGGGAGTGCGCGGAATTCACCCCTCCACTTT
TRBJ2-3	.	TRBV7-9	TRBD2	CASSLVGSGVDTQYF	TGTGCCAGCAGCTTAGTCGGTAGCGGGGTTGATACGCAGTATTTT
TRBJ1-2	.	TRBV6-5	.	CASSLIDSGYGYTF	TGTGCCAGCAGCCTGATCGACAGCGGCTATGGCTACACCTTC
TRBJ1-3	few	TRBV2	TRBD1	CASSPDRGNSGNTIYF	TGTGCCAGCAGTCCCGACAGGGGAAACTCTGGAAACACCATATATTTT
TRBJ2-3	.	TRBV9	.	CASSVVGDLPTDTQYF	TGTGCCAGCAGCGTAGTGGGGGACCTCCCCACAGATACGCAGTATTTT
TRBJ2-1	.	TRBV27	.	CASRIRTDYNEQFF	TGTGCCAGCAGAATACGGACAGACTACAATGAGCAGTTCTTC
TRBJ2-7	.	TRBV27	.	CASRPPSQAGSYEQYF	TGTGCCAGCAGGCCACCGTCACAGGCGGGCTCCTACGAGCAGTACTTC
TRBJ1-2	.	TRBV18	.	CASSLGNNYGYTF	TGTGCCAGCTCACTAGGAAATAACTATGGCTACACCTTC
TRBJ2-2	.	TRBV3-1/TRBV3-2	.	CASSHPTGELFF	TGTGCCAGCAGCCATCCCACCGGGGAGCTGTTTTTT
TRBJ1-5	medium-sized	TRBV27	.	CASSKLQGAQPQHF	TGTGCCAGCAGCAAATTGCAGGGAGCCCAGCCCCAGCATTTT
TRBJ1-2	.	TRBV7-9	.	CASSLEGGYGYTF	TGTGCCAGCAGCTTAGAAGGGGGCTATGGCTACACCTTC
TRBJ2-7	.	TRBV3-1/TRBV3-2	.	CASSQVGNEQYF	TGTGCCAGCAGCCAGGTGGGCAACGAGCAGTACTTC
TRBJ1-2	once	TRBV10-1	.	CASSAGAEGYTF	TGCGCCAGCAGTGCGGGAGCGGAGGGCTACACCTTC